The clone carrying this T cell receptor (beta chain) was recorded a few times. The sample belongs to a study of cytomegalovirus exposure and HLA in healthy donors. Across the study: HLA-typed donors were the source of about 90 million unique TCRs held in an early data release.

A multiplex PCR was run with 60 Vbeta primers and 13 Jbeta primers. Assay used: immunoSEQ multiplex PCR; TCRdb lists only in-frame clones, some missing. This table has under 100,000 clones, 79% appearing once. The germline CDR1 and CDR2 sequences are SEHNR and FQNEAQ (reference sequence). V gave up 6 bases and J gave up 0 bases; unmatched junction bases: 4. The CDR3 totals 14 residues. Source material: PBMCs. This chain links TRBV7-9 with TRBJ1-1, with 7 bases identical to TRBD1. The sequence was obtained from a man aged 25-45 years in good health and CMV-seronegative. CDR3 bases: TGTGCCAGCAGTCTAACAGGGGTGAACACTGAAGCTTTCTTT. It translates to CASSLTGVNTEAFF.